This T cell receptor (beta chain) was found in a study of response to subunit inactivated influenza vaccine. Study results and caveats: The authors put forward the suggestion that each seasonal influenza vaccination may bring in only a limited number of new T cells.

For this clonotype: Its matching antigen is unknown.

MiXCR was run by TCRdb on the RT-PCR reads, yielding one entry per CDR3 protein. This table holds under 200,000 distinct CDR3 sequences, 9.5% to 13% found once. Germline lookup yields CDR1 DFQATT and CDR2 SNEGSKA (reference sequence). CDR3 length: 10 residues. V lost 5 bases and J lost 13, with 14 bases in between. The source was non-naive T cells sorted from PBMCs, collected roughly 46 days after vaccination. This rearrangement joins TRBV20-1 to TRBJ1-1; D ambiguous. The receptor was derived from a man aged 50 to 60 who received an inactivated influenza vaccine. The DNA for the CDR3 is TGCAGTGCTGGCCGGGCGTTAGGTTTCTTT. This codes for CSAGRALGFF.